The source of this TCR beta chain is a study of blood T cell repertoires in COVID-19. Study as a whole: Sources were T cells, B-cell-depleted T cells, or PBMCs; the material itself was cDNA or gDNA.

As handled by the study authors: Nucleated cell number was recorded as an estimate derived from reference gene primer amplification. Using immunoSEQ multiplex PCR, the repertoire was profiled, and TCRdb retains in-frame clones only, with some absent. D and trimming come from the DNA, and the V and J calls and clone size come from that table. The sample records fewer than 250,000 clones, 83% being singletons. Germline CDR1 is MNHEY and CDR2 is SVGAGI. Unmatched junction bases numbered 7, after V lost 6 bases and J lost 3 bases. The CDR3 covers 15 residues. Sequencing input: peripheral blood. This receptor was obtained from a woman in her 40s with active or convalescent COVID-19. V gene TRBV6-5 combines with J gene TRBJ2-2; 7 bases line up with TRBD2. The CDR3 nucleotides read TGTGCCAGCAGGCTCCTCGGGGGGTACACCGGGGAGCTGTTTTTT. Translating gives CASRLLGGYTGELFF.